These 27 T cell receptor beta chains originate from one sample sequenced in a study of graft-versus-host responses after intestinal transplantation. TCRdb keeps only in-frame clones here, not all; method: immunoSEQ multiplex PCR. The data show 9,000 to 10,000 clones, roughly 27% seen once. The specimen was alloreactive CD4+ T cells from a mixed lymphocyte reaction culture, collected before intestinal transplant. Described subset: CFSE-low proliferating T cells sorted from approximately 6-day pre-transplant mixed lymphocyte reaction (GvH or HvG direction). These receptors all come from a human patient who received an intestinal transplant.

This clone was seen only a few times. CDR3 sequence (DNA): TGTGCCAGCAGCTTTTCCGGGAGGGCCGGCACAGATACGCAGTATTTT. This sequence encodes CASSFSGRAGTDTQYF. This chain uses TRBV7-9 with TRBJ2-3; 8 nucleotides line up with TRBD2. CDR3 length equals 16 residues. CDR1 and CDR2 (germline): SEHNR, FQNEAQ (reference sequence). The V gene end was trimmed by 3 bases and the J gene end by 1 base; junction bases not matched to a gene: 6.

This clone was observed a handful of times. A single base is all that separates this from a far larger clone, so a read error is likely. The chain couples TRBV4-2 to TRBJ2-7; a possible D gene is TRBD2 (6 bases). The CDR3 consists of 15 residues. Germline assignment: CDR1 LGHNA and CDR2 YNFKEQ. The V and J ends lost 3 bases and 3 bases respectively, with 15 bases between them. CDR3 nucleotides: TGTGCCAGCAGCCAGGGGCCGCGGGACGGCTACGAGCAGTACTTC. It codes for CASSQGPRDGYEQYF.

This clone was observed a few times. Mismatch with germline at one junction end may stem from a read error. The V and J genes are TRBV4-1 and TRBJ2-7; a weak D match, TRBD2 (5 bases). Germline assignment: CDR1 MGHRA and CDR2 YSYEKL. The CDR3 spans 14 residues. CDR3 DNA: TGTGCCAGCAGCCAAGCGAGGGACTCCTACGAGCAGTACTTC. Protein: CASSQARDSYEQYF.

The V call is TRBV12-2, the J call TRBJ2-1; TRBD2 reflects the table's D call only, with no check against the DNA. TRBV12-2 is given as a pseudogene. There are 19 residues in the CDR3. The CDR3 region is CASRLSGTSGGSSYNEQFF. DNA of the CDR3: TGTGCAAGTCGCTTATCTGGGACTAGCGGGGGGAGCTCCTACAATGAGCAGTTCTTC.

V gene TRBV30 combines with J gene TRBJ2-7; D call uncertain. The CDR3 runs 11 residues. Germline loops: CDR1 GTSNPN, CDR2 SVGIG (reference sequence). The CDR3 DNA reads TGTGTCTTAAGTCTGGGCCACGAGCAGTACTTC. It codes for CVLSLGHEQYF.

CDR3: CASSYSTANTEAFF. The DNA for the CDR3 is TGTGCCAGCAGTTACTCAACGGCTAACACTGAAGCTTTCTTT. The rearrangement joins TRBV6-5 to TRBJ1-1; D not certain. CDR1 is MNHEY, CDR2 SVGAGI, per germline. The CDR3 spans 14 residues. V lost 0 bases, J lost 2 bases, and 7 bases lay in between.

With respect to this clone: This likely reflects a read error, since a far larger clone is one base away. The chain carries TRBV27 and TRBJ2-7; TRBD2 agrees at 9 bases. Germline CDR1 and CDR2: MNHEY and SMNVEV (reference sequence). The CDR3 has 14 amino acids. The V segment lost 7 bases and the J segment 6 bases; nucleotides outside the gene matches: 10. In DNA form, the CDR3 reads TGTGCCAGCAAACCCTTAGCGGGAGTAACCGAGCAGTACTTC. This encodes CASKPLAGVTEQYF.

J is TRBJ2-6 and V is TRBV5-4; D unclear. The V gene's germline CDR1 is SGHNT and CDR2 YYREEE (reference sequence). Trimming removed 1 base at V and 8 bases at J, with 7 bases between. The CDR3 has 13 residues. CDR3 in amino acids: CASSLTEPNVLTF. The CDR3 DNA is TGTGCCAGCAGCTTGACAGAACCCAACGTCCTGACTTTC.

This clone occurred a few times. The rearrangement joins TRBV27 to TRBJ2-7, with D possibly TRBD2 on 5 matching bases. Trimming removed 5 bases from V and 3 bases from J, with 8 bases in between. This CDR3 is built from 12 residues. Germline CDR1 and CDR2: MNHEY and SMNVEV (reference sequence). CDR3 DNA: TGTGCCAGCAGTGGCGGGCTCTACGAGCAGTACTTC. Amino acids: CASSGGLYEQYF.

The chain carries TRBV18 and TRBJ2-1; D unresolved. The CDR3 is 15 residues long. V was trimmed by 3 bases and J by 0 bases, leaving 9 bases between them. Germline CDR1 is KGHSH and CDR2 is LQKENI. The CDR3 DNA reads TGTGCCAGCTCACCCGACGTGAGCTCCTACAATGAGCAGTTCTTC. It is translated as CASSPDVSSYNEQFF. The whole variable domain, remainder taken from reference TRBV18 and TRBJ2-1, is NAGVMQNPRHLVRRRGQEARLRCSPMKGHSHVYWYRQLPEEGLKFMVYLQKENIIDESGMPKERFSAEFPKEGPSILRIQQVVRGDSAAYFCASSPDVSSYNEQFFGPGTRLTVL.

The V call is TRBV27, the J call TRBJ2-1; 14 bases are shared with TRBD2. Germline trimming cut 2 bases from V and 7 bases from J; bases unmatched to any gene: 4. CDR3 length: 16 residues. Germline assignment: CDR1 MNHEY and CDR2 SMNVEV (reference sequence). CDR3 loop: CASSLRGLAGANEQFF. CDR3 nucleotides: TGTGCCAGCAGTTTAAGGGGACTAGCGGGAGCGAATGAGCAGTTCTTC.

The chain carries TRBV10-2 and TRBJ2-1, with D perhaps matching TRBD2 (6 bases). The V end lost 3 bases, the J end lost 0 bases, and 12 bases lay between the germline ends. CDR3 length equals 16 residues. The germline V gene encodes CDR1 WSHSY and CDR2 SAAADI. This chain's CDR3 is CASSDQDYSSYNEQFF. Here the CDR3 DNA reads TGCGCCAGCAGTGACCAGGACTATAGCTCCTACAATGAGCAGTTCTTC.

Judged by abundance, this clone is medium-sized. V and J are TRBV5-4 and TRBJ2-2; perhaps TRBD2 as D (5 bases). There are 14 residues in the CDR3. CDR1 is SGHNT, CDR2 YYREEE, per germline (reference sequence). With 4 bases removed from V and 0 bases from J, the gap between germline ends came to 7 bases. CDR3 nucleotides: TGTGCCAGCAGCGGACTGGCGAACACCGGGGAGCTGTTTTTT. It encodes CASSGLANTGELFF. The full variable domain, its missing parts supplied by reference TRBV5-4 and TRBJ2-2, is ETGVTQSPTHLIKTRGQQVTLRCSSQSGHNTVSWYQQALGQGPQFIFQYYREEENGRGNFPPRFSGLQFPNYSSELNVNALELDDSALYLCASSGLANTGELFFGEGSRLTVL.

This chain links TRBV6-4 with TRBJ1-2; the D is unclear. V gave up 4 bases and J gave up 4 bases, with 22 bases separating them. Germline V gene data show CDR1 as MRHNA and CDR2 as SNTAGT. The CDR3 totals 17 residues. The CDR3 DNA sequence: TGTGCCAGCAGTGTGTTAAACCCACACGGAAAGACCTATGGCTACACCTTC. As protein: CASSVLNPHGKTYGYTF.

This rearrangement joins TRBV7-3 to TRBJ1-5; no clear D. V lost 7 bases to trimming and J lost 1 base, with 26 bases between them. From germline, CDR1 is SGHTA and CDR2 FQGTGA. This CDR3 has 19 amino acids. CDR3 region: CASTIEWAICIISNQPQHF. The CDR3 coding sequence is TGTGCCAGCACAATCGAGTGGGCCATTTGTATCATCAGCAATCAGCCCCAGCATTTT.

This chain links TRBV18 with TRBJ2-7; D gene ambiguous. Germline V lookup: CDR1 KGHSH, CDR2 LQKENI. V was trimmed by 6 bases and J by 0 bases, leaving 12 bases between them. This CDR3 is built from 14 residues. CDR3 sequence reads: CASSNGRSSYEQYF. In DNA form, the CDR3 reads TGTGCCAGCTCCAATGGCAGGTCCTCCTACGAGCAGTACTTC.

The V gene is TRBV6-5, the J gene TRBJ2-1, with TRBD1 matching 7 bases. After removal of 10 bases from V and 2 bases from J, the junction contained 2 bases not matched to a gene. The CDR3 is 12 residues long. Germline CDR1 and CDR2: MNHEY and SVGAGI. The CDR3 sequence is CATQGAYNEQFF. The CDR3 DNA is TGTGCCACCCAGGGGGCCTACAATGAGCAGTTCTTC.

V and J are TRBV7-7 and TRBJ2-5; 8 bases match TRBD1. Germline-derived CDR1 and CDR2 are SSHAT and FNYEAQ (reference sequence). V dropped 1 base and J dropped 11; count of bases not matched to a gene: 9. This CDR3 has 14 residues. The CDR3 here is CASSLGTGSGEQYF. The CDR3 DNA reads TGTGCCAGCAGCTTAGGGACAGGGTCGGGTGAGCAGTACTTC.

The rearrangement links TRBV4-1 to TRBJ2-7, with D hard to call. Looked up from germline, CDR1 is MGHRA and CDR2 is YSYEKL. V was cut by 0 bases and J by 5 bases, with 17 bases left in between. The CDR3 is 16 amino acids. DNA of the CDR3: TGCGCCAGCAGCCAAGATTTGGCAGGCGAAGGCCACGAGCAGTACTTC. This encodes CASSQDLAGEGHEQYF.

The chain employs TRBV9 and TRBJ2-1; TRBD2 agrees at 13 bases. Looked up from germline, CDR1 is SGDLS and CDR2 is YYNGEE. The CDR3 has 18 residues. Losses at the gene ends were 6 bases for V and 0 bases for J; bases not matched to a gene: 9. The CDR3 sequence: CASTTSGRDLSSYNEQFF. CDR3 bases: TGTGCCAGCACCACTAGCGGGAGGGACTTGAGCTCCTACAATGAGCAGTTCTTC.

This clone ranks as medium-sized. The chain couples TRBV5-6 to TRBJ2-3; TRBD2 matches 9 bases. J was trimmed by 2 bases and V by 4 bases; bases with no gene match: 8. CDR3 length: 16 amino acids. Germline values: CDR1 SGHDT, CDR2 YYEEEE. The CDR3 reads CASSLIRGRATDTQYF. The CDR3 DNA follows: TGTGCCAGCAGCCTAATCCGCGGGAGGGCCACAGATACGCAGTATTTT. The whole variable domain, filled in from reference TRBV5-6 and TRBJ2-3, reads DAGVTQSPTHLIKTRGQQVTLRCSPKSGHDTVSWYQQALGQGPQFIFQYYEEEERQRGNFPDRFSGHQFPNYSSELNVNALLLGDSALYLCASSLIRGRATDTQYFGPGTRLTVL.

Sample share makes this clone medium-sized. This chain uses TRBV4-2 with TRBJ2-3; 11 bases fit TRBD2. Germline lookup yields CDR1 LGHNA and CDR2 YNFKEQ. V shed 0 bases, J shed 5 bases, and the junction held 7 bases outside the gene matches. There are 17 residues in the CDR3. CDR3 nucleotides: TGTGCCAGCAGCCAAGACCCACTAGCGGGAGTTGAAGATACGCAGTATTTT. It yields the protein CASSQDPLAGVEDTQYF.

This chain's CDR3 is CARLAGEDGELFF. The CDR3 DNA reads TGTGCCAGGTTAGCGGGGGAAGACGGGGAGCTGTTTTTT. The V and J genes are TRBV19 and TRBJ2-2, with 9 bases aligning to TRBD2. With V trimmed by 9 bases and J by 7 bases, 6 bases remained unmatched. This CDR3 is 13 amino acids long. Per the germline V gene, CDR1 is LNHDA and CDR2 is SQIVND (reference sequence).

The chain couples TRBV5-1 to TRBJ1-4; maybe TRBD1 (5 bases). With 7 bases removed from V and 8 bases from J, the gap between germline ends came to 21 bases. This CDR3 spans 15 amino acids. Germline loops: CDR1 SGHRS, CDR2 YFSETQ. In DNA, the CDR3 is TGCGCCAGCCGACGAACATCAGGGTCTCAGGAAAAACTGTTTTTT. Protein product: CASRRTSGSQEKLFF.

This clone was found a few times. The CDR3 sequence: CASSIGQVMGNTEAFF. For the CDR3, the DNA is TGTGCCAGTAGTATAGGGCAAGTTATGGGGAACACTGAAGCTTTCTTT. The chain has TRBV19 and TRBJ1-1; D remains unclear. CDR3 length equals 16 residues. V gave up 1 base and J gave up 1 base, with 13 bases separating them. From germline, CDR1 is LNHDA and CDR2 SQIVND (reference sequence).

The chain has TRBV7-9 and TRBJ2-7; tentative D call: TRBD2 (6 bases). The V gene's germline CDR1 is SEHNR and CDR2 FQNEAQ (reference sequence). The CDR3 loop spans 14 amino acids. Trimming removed 0 bases from V and 4 bases from J, with 10 bases in between. In nucleotides, the CDR3 is TGTGCCAGCAGCTTAGCGGGAGGAAGGTACGAGCAGTACTTC. Residues: CASSLAGGRYEQYF.

This clone is medium-sized within its sample. The chain combines TRBV7-6 with TRBJ1-5, with unresolved D. There are 14 residues in the CDR3. Germline CDR1 reads SGHVS; CDR2 reads FNYEAQ. The ends were cut back, 1 base at V and 5 bases at J, with 9 bases in the middle. The CDR3: CASSLGGLHQPQHF. CDR3 bases: TGTGCCAGCAGCTTAGGAGGGTTACATCAGCCCCAGCATTTT.